This T cell receptor beta chain was retrieved from a study of T cells in localized non-small cell lung cancer. Study-level results: Since sequencing was restricted to only one region of the tumor, intratumor heterogeneity remains a possibility. Adjacent lung was found to contain a median approximately 52 of the top 100 tumor clones. Uninvolved adjacent lung had higher T cell clonality than tumor and all other tissues.

Sequencing was performed with immunoSEQ multiplex PCR; in TCRdb, only in-frame clones are kept and a portion is missing. The sample lists around 100,000 clones; roughly 87% were seen once. About this clone itself: Its antigen is unknown.

The starting material was peripheral blood, obtained before any cancer treatment. This TCR was recovered from a man aged 35 to 69 with stage I squamous cell lung carcinoma.

In DNA form, the CDR3 reads TGTGCCAGCAGCGCGAGGGACAGGAGGTTCTCTGGAAACACCATATATTTT. Its protein product is CASSARDRRFSGNTIYF. This chain connects TRBV5-6 to TRBJ1-3, with 8 positions matching TRBD1. V lost 4 bases and J lost 0; bases outside the gene matches: 9. The germline CDR1 and CDR2 sequences are SGHDT and YYEEEE. The CDR3 spans 17 residues. The variable domain in full, with the rest retrieved from reference TRBV5-6 and TRBJ1-3, is DAGVTQSPTHLIKTRGQQVTLRCSPKSGHDTVSWYQQALGQGPQFIFQYYEEEERQRGNFPDRFSGHQFPNYSSELNVNALLLGDSALYLCASSARDRRFSGNTIYFGEGSWLTVV.